Listed below are T cell receptor beta chains from one sample, sequenced in a study of blood T cell repertoires in COVID-19. Method: immunoSEQ multiplex PCR; TCRdb's copy keeps in-frame clones and lacks some. The sample carries about 170,000 clones, roughly 90% recorded once. The sample comprised peripheral blood. These receptors were taken from a woman aged 55-69 years with COVID-19, enrolled during active disease. Each CDR3 is given with its conserved first and last residue. Fields, in order: D gene, V gene, J gene, clone size, CDR3 DNA, CDR3 protein. A D gene is named only where the DNA matches it firmly. The size field is filled for only some rows; it gives once, few, many or a size class.

>TRBD2|TRBV7-2|TRBJ2-3|NA
TGTGCCAGCAGCTTGGGACTAGCGGGATCAAATACGCAGTATTTT
CASSLGLAGSNTQYF
>NA|TRBV10-2|TRBJ2-1|NA
TGCGCCAGCAGTACATCCTACAATGAGCAGTTCTTC
CASSTSYNEQFF
>NA|TRBV6-6|TRBJ1-1|NA
TGTGCCAGCAGTTACTCGGGGCGGAACACTGAAGCTTTCTTT
CASSYSGRNTEAFF
>TRBD2|TRBV5-1|TRBJ2-5|NA
TGCGCCAGCAGCTTGGGTCTAGCGGGAGCCCAAGAGACCCAGTACTTC
CASSLGLAGAQETQYF
>TRBD1|TRBV18|TRBJ2-6|NA
TGTGCCAGCCAGACAGGGCCGGGGGCCAACGTCCTGACTTTC
CASQTGPGANVLTF
>NA|TRBV5-1|TRBJ1-1|NA
TGCGCCAGCAGCACACCAGGGGCACTGTGGACTGAAGCTTTCTTT
CASSTPGALWTEAFF
>TRBD2|TRBV7-9|TRBJ2-7|few
TGTGCCAGCAGCCACCCTAGCGGGAGAGAGGACGAGCAGTACTTC
CASSHPSGREDEQYF
>TRBD1|TRBV28|TRBJ1-2|few
TGTGCCAGCAGTTTGGGGGACAGGGTAAAAGGCTACACCTTC
CASSLGDRVKGYTF
>TRBD1|TRBV5-1|TRBJ1-2|NA
TGCGCCAGCAGCACCCGACAGGGGAACTATGGCTACACCTTC
CASSTRQGNYGYTF
>NA|TRBV2|TRBJ2-2|NA
TGTGCCAGCAAGGAACTAGCTATCACCGGGGAGCTGTTTTTT
CASKELAITGELFF
>NA|TRBV19|TRBJ1-5|NA
TGTGCCAGTAGTATAGGCAGACAGAGGAATCAGCCCCAGCATTTT
CASSIGRQRNQPQHF
>TRBD1|TRBV30|TRBJ1-6|NA
TGTGCCTTCCGCCGGGACAGGGGTCGGTCACCCCTCCACTTT
CAFRRDRGRSPLHF
>TRBD2|TRBV5-1|TRBJ2-1|NA
TGCGCCAGCAGCGCCATACTAGCGGGAGTATCCCATGAGCAGTTCTTC
CASSAILAGVSHEQFF
>TRBD2|TRBV7-2|TRBJ2-7|NA
TGTGCCAGCAGTCCTGGACTAGTTTCCTACGAGCAGTACTTC
CASSPGLVSYEQYF
>NA|TRBV28|TRBJ2-1|NA
TGTGCCAGCAGCGCCACTTCCTACCCCACCTACAATGAGCAGTTCTTC
CASSATSYPTYNEQFF
>NA|TRBV5-6|TRBJ2-2|NA
TGTGCCAGCAGCTTGCCGAGTAACACCGGGGAGCTGTTTTTT
CASSLPSNTGELFF